This T cell receptor (beta chain) was captured in a study of cytotoxic CD8 clonotypes in ibrutinib-treated CLL. Study in general: Response sampling came at median approximately a year of treatment, ranging roughly 6 to 36 months.

The data were produced by immunoSEQ multiplex PCR, yet TCRdb's version contains in-frame clones alone and is incomplete. The sample includes 50,000 or so clones, less than 85% of them seen just once. A note on this clone: Its antigen remains unidentified.

V lost 6 bases to trimming and J lost 2 bases, with 14 bases between them. Germline loops: CDR1 SNHLY, CDR2 FYNNEI. The CDR3 runs to 14 residues. General study results and limits: Different sampling times were used for sustained-remission and progressing patients.

The V and J genes are TRBV2 and TRBJ2-7; D call uncertain. This TCR came from a human donor with chronic lymphocytic leukemia. The sequences come from PBMCs, collected after 24 months of ibrutinib treatment. The DNA of the CDR3 is TGTGCCAGCAGGTTAGGCGGAACTACCTACGAGCAGTACTTC. Its translation is CASRLGGTTYEQYF.